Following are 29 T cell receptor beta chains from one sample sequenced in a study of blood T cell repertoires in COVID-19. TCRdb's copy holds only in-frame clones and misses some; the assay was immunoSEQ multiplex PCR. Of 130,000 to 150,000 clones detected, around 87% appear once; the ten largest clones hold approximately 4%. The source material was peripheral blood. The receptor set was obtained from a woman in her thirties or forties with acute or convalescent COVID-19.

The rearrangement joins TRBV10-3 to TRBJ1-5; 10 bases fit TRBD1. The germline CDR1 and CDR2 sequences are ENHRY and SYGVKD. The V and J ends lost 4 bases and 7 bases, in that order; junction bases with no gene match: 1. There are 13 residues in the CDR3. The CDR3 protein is CAISVTGGQPQHF. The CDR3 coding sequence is TGTGCCATCAGTGTGACAGGGGGCCAGCCCCAGCATTTT.

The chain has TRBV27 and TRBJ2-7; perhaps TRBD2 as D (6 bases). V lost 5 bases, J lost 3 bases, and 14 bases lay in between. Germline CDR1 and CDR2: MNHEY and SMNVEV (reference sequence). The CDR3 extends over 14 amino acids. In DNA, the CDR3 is TGTGCCAGCAGTCCCGACCGGGGAGGCTACGAGCAGTACTTC. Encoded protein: CASSPDRGGYEQYF.

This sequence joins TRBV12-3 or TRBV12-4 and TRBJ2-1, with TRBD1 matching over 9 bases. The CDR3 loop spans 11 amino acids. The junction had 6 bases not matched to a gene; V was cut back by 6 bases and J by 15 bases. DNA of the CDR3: TGTGCCAGCAGCCCGGGACAGGGACCGTTCTTC. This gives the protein CASSPGQGPFF.

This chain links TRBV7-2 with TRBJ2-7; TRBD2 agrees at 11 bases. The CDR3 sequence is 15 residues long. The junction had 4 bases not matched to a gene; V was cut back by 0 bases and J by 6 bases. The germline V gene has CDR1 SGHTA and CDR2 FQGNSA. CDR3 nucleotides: TGTGCCAGCAGCTTAGCTAGCGGGAGGGCGGGCGAGCAGTACTTC. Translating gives CASSLASGRAGEQYF.

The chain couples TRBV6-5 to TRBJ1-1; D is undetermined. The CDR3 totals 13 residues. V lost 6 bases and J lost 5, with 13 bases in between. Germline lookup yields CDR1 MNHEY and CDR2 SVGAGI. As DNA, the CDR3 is TGTGCCAGCAGGCTCCCGGGAGCTACTGAAGCTTTCTTT. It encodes CASRLPGATEAFF.

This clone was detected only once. The CDR3 protein is CASSAAPGSTDTQYF. CDR3 DNA: TGTGCCAGCAGCGCGGCCCCGGGGTCGACAGATACGCAGTATTTT. The chain joins TRBV5-4 to TRBJ2-3; a possible D gene is TRBD2 (5 bases). The CDR3 spans 15 residues. CDR1 and CDR2 (germline): SGHNT, YYREEE (reference sequence). Deletions cut 4 bases from V and 3 bases from J, with 15 bases between.

The CDR3 DNA sequence: TGTGCCAGCAGCCAAGATTCCGAGGCAGCGGTCTATGGCTACACCTTC. Protein: CASSQDSEAAVYGYTF. The chain is built from TRBV3-1 (or the pseudogene TRBV3-2) and TRBJ1-2; D ambiguous. CDR1 is LGHDT, CDR2 YNNKEL, per germline (reference sequence). The V end lost 0 bases, the J end lost 4 bases, and 15 bases lay between the germline ends. CDR3 length: 16 residues.

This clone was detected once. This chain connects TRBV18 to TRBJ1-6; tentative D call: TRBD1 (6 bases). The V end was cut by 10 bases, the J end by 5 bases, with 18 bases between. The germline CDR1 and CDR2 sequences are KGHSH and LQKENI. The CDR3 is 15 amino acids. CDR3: CATSDRIIDNSPLHF. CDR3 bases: TGTGCCACCTCGGACAGAATTATTGATAATTCACCCCTCCACTTT.

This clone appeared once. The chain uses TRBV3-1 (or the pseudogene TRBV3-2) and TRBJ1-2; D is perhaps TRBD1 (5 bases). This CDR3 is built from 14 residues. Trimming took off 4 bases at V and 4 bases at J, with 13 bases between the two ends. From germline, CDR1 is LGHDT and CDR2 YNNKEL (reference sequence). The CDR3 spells CASSLKDTTYGYTF. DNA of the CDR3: TGTGCCAGCAGCCTAAAGGACACCACCTATGGCTACACCTTC.

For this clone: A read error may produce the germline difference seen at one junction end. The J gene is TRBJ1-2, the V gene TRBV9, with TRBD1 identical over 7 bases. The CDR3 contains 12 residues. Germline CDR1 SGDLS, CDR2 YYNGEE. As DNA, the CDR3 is TGTGCCAGCAGCGGAACCCTTGACAGGGAAGTGTTC. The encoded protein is CASSGTLDREVF.

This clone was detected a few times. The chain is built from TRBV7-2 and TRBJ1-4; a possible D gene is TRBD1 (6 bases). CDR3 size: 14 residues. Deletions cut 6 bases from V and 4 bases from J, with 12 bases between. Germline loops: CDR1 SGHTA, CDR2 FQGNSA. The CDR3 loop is CASSIQGINEKLFF. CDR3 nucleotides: TGTGCCAGCAGTATACAGGGCATTAATGAAAAACTGTTTTTT.

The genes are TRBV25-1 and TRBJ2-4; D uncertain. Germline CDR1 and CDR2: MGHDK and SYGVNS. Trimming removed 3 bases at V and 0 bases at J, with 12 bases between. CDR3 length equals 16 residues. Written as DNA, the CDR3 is TGTGCCAGCAGTGAGGATGGAGCCCTAGCCAAAAACATTCAGTACTTC. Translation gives CASSEDGALAKNIQYF.

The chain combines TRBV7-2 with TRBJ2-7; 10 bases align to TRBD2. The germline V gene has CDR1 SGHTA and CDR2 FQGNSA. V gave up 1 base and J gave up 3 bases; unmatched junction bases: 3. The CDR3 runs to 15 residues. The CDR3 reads CASSLVASGSYEQYF. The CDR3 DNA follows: TGTGCCAGCAGCTTAGTGGCTAGCGGGAGCTACGAGCAGTACTTC.

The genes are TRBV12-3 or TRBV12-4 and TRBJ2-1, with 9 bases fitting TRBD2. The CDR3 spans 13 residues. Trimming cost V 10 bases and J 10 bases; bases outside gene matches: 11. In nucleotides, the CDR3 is TGTGCCACACAACGCGGGGGGGACCCCGAGCAGTTCTTC. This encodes CATQRGGDPEQFF.

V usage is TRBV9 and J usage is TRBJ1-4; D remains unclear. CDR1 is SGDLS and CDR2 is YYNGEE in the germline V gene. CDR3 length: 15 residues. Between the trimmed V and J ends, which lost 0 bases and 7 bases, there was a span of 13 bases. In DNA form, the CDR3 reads TGTGCCAGCAGCGTAGGGGAGGGTAGTAGTGAAAAACTGTTTTTT. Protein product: CASSVGEGSSEKLFF.

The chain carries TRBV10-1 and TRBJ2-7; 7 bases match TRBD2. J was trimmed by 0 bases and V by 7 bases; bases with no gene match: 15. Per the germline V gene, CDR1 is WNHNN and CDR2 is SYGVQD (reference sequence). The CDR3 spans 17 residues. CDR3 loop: CASKGRPRAGSSYEQYF. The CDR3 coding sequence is TGCGCCAGCAAGGGGCGACCCCGAGCGGGGAGCTCCTACGAGCAGTACTTC.

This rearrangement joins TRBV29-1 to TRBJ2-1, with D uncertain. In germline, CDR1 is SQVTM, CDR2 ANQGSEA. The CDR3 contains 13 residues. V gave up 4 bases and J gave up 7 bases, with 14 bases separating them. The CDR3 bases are TGCAGCGTTGTTAGACTGAGAAGGAATGAGCAGTTCTTC. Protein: CSVVRLRRNEQFF.

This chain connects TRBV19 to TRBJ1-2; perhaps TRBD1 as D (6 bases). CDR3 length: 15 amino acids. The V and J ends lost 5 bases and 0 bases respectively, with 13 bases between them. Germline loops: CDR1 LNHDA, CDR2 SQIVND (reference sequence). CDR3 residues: CASSSWTETNYGYTF. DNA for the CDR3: TGTGCCAGTAGTTCCTGGACAGAGACTAACTATGGCTACACCTTC.

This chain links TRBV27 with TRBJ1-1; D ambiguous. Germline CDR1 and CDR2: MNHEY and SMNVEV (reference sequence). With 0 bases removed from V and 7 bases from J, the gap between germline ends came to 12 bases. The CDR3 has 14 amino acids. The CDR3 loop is CASSLSNLGNEAFF. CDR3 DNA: TGTGCCAGCAGTTTATCGAATCTAGGAAATGAAGCTTTCTTT.

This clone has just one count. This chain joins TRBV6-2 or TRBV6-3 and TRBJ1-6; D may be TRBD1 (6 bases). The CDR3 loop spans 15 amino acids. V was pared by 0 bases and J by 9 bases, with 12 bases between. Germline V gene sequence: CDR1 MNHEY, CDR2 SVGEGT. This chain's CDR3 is CASSYSPGHGSPLHF. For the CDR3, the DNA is TGTGCCAGCAGTTACTCTCCGGGACATGGTTCACCCCTCCACTTT.

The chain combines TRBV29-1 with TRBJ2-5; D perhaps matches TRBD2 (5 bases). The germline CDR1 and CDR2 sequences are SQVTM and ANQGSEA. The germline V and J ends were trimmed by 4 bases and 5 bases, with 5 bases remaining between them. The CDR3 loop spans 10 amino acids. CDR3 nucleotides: TGCAGCGTTGGGGAGGAGACCCAGTACTTC. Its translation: CSVGEETQYF.

As DNA, the CDR3 is TGTGCCAGCAATTCGGGTGTCCCCGGGGAGCTGTTTTTT. Amino acids: CASNSGVPGELFF. The chain carries TRBV9 and TRBJ2-2; D remains ambiguous. Germline CDR1 reads SGDLS; CDR2 reads YYNGEE. Trimming cost V 6 bases and J 6 bases, with 12 bases left between them. This CDR3 is built from 13 residues.

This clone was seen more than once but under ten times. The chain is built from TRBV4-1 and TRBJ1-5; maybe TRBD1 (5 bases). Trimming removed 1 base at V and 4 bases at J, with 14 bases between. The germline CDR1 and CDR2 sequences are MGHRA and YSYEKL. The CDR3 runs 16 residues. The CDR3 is CASSQGSGTENQPQHF. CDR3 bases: TGCGCCAGCAGCCAAGGTTCCGGGACTGAGAATCAGCCCCAGCATTTT.

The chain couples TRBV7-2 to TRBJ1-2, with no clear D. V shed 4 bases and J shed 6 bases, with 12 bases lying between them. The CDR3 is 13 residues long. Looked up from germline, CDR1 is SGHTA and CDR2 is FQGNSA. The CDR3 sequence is CASSSGSNHGYTF. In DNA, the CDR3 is TGTGCCAGCAGCTCCGGGTCTAATCATGGCTACACCTTC.

The CDR3 DNA reads TGTGCCAGCAGCCCTCAACCCGGAGTTGAGCAGTTCTTC. Its translation: CASSPQPGVEQFF. The chain uses TRBV7-2 and TRBJ2-1; D remains ambiguous. The CDR3 loop spans 13 amino acids. The germline V and J ends were trimmed by 5 bases and 9 bases, with 14 bases remaining between them. Germline V gives CDR1 SGHTA, CDR2 FQGNSA.

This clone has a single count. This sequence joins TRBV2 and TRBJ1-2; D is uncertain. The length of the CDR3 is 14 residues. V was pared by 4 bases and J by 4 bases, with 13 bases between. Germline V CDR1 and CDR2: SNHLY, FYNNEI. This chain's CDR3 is CASSGSLMFYGYTF. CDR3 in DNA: TGTGCCAGCAGTGGGAGCTTAATGTTCTATGGCTACACCTTC.

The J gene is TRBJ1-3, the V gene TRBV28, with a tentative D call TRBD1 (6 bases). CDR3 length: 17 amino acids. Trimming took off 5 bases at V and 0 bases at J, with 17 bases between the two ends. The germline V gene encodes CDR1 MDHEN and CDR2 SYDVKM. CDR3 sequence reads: CASSGQGRRSSGNTIYF. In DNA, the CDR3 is TGTGCCAGCAGTGGGCAGGGGCGCCGAAGCTCTGGAAACACCATATATTTT. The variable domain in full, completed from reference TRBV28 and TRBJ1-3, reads DVKVTQSSRYLVKRTGEKVFLECVQDMDHENMFWYRQDPGLGLRLIYFSYDVKMKEKGDIPEGYSVSREKKERFSLILESASTNQTSMYLCASSGQGRRSSGNTIYFGEGSWLTVV.

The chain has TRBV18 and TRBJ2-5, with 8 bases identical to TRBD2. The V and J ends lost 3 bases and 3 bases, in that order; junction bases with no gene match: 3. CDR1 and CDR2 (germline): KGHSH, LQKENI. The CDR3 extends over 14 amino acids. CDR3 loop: CASSPPAGEETQYF. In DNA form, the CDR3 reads TGTGCCAGCTCACCCCCAGCGGGAGAAGAGACCCAGTACTTC.

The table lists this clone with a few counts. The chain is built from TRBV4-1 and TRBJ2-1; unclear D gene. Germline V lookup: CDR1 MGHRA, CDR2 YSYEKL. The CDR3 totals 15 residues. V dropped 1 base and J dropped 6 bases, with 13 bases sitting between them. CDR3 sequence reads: CASSQVTTGINEQFF. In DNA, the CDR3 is TGCGCCAGCAGCCAAGTCACCACGGGTATCAATGAGCAGTTCTTC.